The entry below describes one TCR beta chain. What this receptor recognizes is not known. Within one base of it there is no much larger clone, and no base qualities were kept. This sample was taken from a study of vaccination effects on CD4 cells after COVID-19 (dated by TCRdb to 2021 to 2024). For context, the study as a whole: Three convalescent patients were sampled early (day +14) and late (day +241, +227, +161 respectively) after vaccination. Across the study, the median time from the second dose to post-vaccine sampling was 72 days (range 14 to 241). SARS-CoV-2 spike-specific CD4+ TCR repertoires from before and after mRNA vaccination were compared in COVID-19 convalescent patients and in infection-naive vaccine recipients. The full study included ten to eleven COVID-19 convalescent patients and several SARS-CoV-2-naive healthy vaccine recipients. The Oncomine TCR Beta short-read assay on an Illumina iSeq 100 was used to sequence cultures from other donors in the study. Study-wide conclusions, independent of this receptor: At late post-vaccination timepoints, both infection-induced and vaccine-induced clones showed marked clonal contraction, consistent with waning T cell responses. For convalescent patients, new clones induced by the vaccine made up most of the post-vaccine spike-reactive repertoire, and these new clones were largely distinct from the clones induced by infection. The study was limited by a small number of convalescent patients and lacked early post-infection timepoints.

The library was prepared using the immunoSEQ multiplex PCR assay. DNA from the cultured, isolated CD4+ T cells was subjected to TCR beta CDR3 sequencing. The authors' pipeline ran thus. The analysis removed non-productive TCR sequences, trimmed reads to the CDR3 region, and retained only CDR3s that were 7 or more amino acids long. Antigen-specific clonotypes were identified using the MANAFEST web app by comparison of expansion in peptide wells against reference cultures. For clones to be considered positive, expansion at FDR<0.05 versus reference and all other wells, an odds ratio above 5, and a frequency above 0.1% in two replicate wells were required. Cross-reactive clonotypes were defined as significantly expanded in SARS-CoV-2 spike wells and in at least one common cold coronavirus spike condition. CDR3 similarity was assessed by Levenshtein distance with the stringdist R package, and unrooted trees were built with ape in R 3.6.1. The table was pulled from immuneACCESS by TCRdb, which kept in-frame rearrangements only. Such tables lose some clones; where checked, under half of the loss comes from unresolved V genes, and the rest has no known cause. Clonal size and the V and J genes are those of that table, whereas D and trimming came from the DNA. Here the sample has roughly 15,000 clones; around 82% occur a single time. Clones ranked in the top ten supply around a sixth of the sample.

In the ViraFEST assay, PBMC were stimulated with viral peptide pools, and antigen-specific CD4+ T cell clonotypes were then identified by expansion using TCR sequencing. After approximately eleven days of culture, CD4+ T cells were isolated with the EasySep CD4+ T cell isolation kit. Convalescent patients had PCR-confirmed SARS-CoV-2 infection between March and December 2020, before Alpha, Beta and Delta variants emerged in the United States. Participants received two doses of either the BNT162b2 or the mRNA-1273 mRNA SARS-CoV-2 vaccine. Over 1.5 million PBMC per well were cultured with about 10 ug/ml peptides in IMDM containing around 5.3% human AB serum, roughly 10 IU/ml IL-2 and gentamicin. Half of the culture medium was replaced with fresh IL-2-containing medium on days 3 and 7. Unless noted otherwise, every peptide stimulation condition was cultured in triplicate wells. Using Ficoll-Paque Plus gradient centrifugation, PBMC were separated from whole blood and then either used fresh or cryopreserved at -140C. The overlapping peptide pools covered the spike proteins of SARS-CoV-2 and of the common cold coronaviruses HCoV-NL63, HCoV-OC43 and HCoV-229E. Genomic DNA was extracted from cultured CD4+ T cells with the QIAamp micro DNA kit.

Including the terminal cysteine and phenylalanine, the CDR3 comprises 16 residues. Of all the DNA, just the CDR3 is kept, 48 bases in frame from base 1. Clipping removes 5 bases from V and 1 base from J, with 7 as the unmatched junction base count. From a lookup of the germline V gene (reference sequence), CDR1 and CDR2 are MNHNY and SVGAGI. The specimen was CD4+ T cells from PBMCs cultured with SARS-CoV-2 spike peptides, collected after COVID-19 vaccination. The cell subset or site label on this specimen signifies: SARS-CoV-2 spike overlapping peptide pool stimulation. This TCR was recovered from a human donor who had a prior SARS-CoV-2 infection. The chain was built from TRBV6-6 and TRBJ2-4; 8 junctional bases match TRBD1. The base sequence is TGTGCCAGCAGTCGACAGGGGAGTGGGGCCAAAAACATTCAGTACTTC. This codes for CASSRQGSGAKNIQYF.